This T cell receptor (beta chain) is from a study of blood T cell repertoires in COVID-19 (TCRdb year 2020). At the level of the whole study: Collaborator samples came from the United States, Italy and Spain and covered acute and convalescent phases of COVID-19. The prospective study material was composed of cDNA or gDNA derived from T cells, B-cell-depleted T cells, or PBMCs. Deeply sampled blood TCRbeta repertoires from subjects exposed to, actively infected with, or recovered from COVID-19 were included in the dataset. A freely available public database, intended as a resource for researchers studying the immune response to SARS-CoV-2, is where the repertoires were released. The samples were drawn from two sources: the first 160 participants of the ongoing ImmuneRACE study, and 1,000 to 1,500 subjects contributed by 6 global collaborators. Nearly every sample came with metadata listing a de-identified subject ID, COVID-19 status, age in years and sex. HLA class I and class II types, where available, came from metadata supplied by the sample provider rather than from assay-based typing. General conclusions and limits of the study: Clinical and demographic metadata were provided uncurated, with the amount varying by source and participant.

The immunoSEQ Assay, a bias-controlled multiplex PCR, was used to amplify TCRbeta CDR3 regions from genomic DNA. Under the source paper's analysis protocol: The number of nucleated cells in each sample was estimated from the amplification of reference gene primers within the assay. Sequence reads were collapsed and filtered to measure the absolute abundance of every unique TCRbeta CDR3 rearrangement. For each sample, productive Simpson clonality was calculated as the square root of Simpson's diversity index over productive rearrangements. This is the immuneACCESS table as TCRdb keeps it, with only in-frame sequences that have V and J called. A part of the clones is gone; compared with another copy, unresolved V genes explain less than half, and the rest is unexplained. The V and J calls and the clone size are those of that table, but D and trimming were determined from the DNA. The table for this sample lists more than 80,000 clones; roughly 70% of them were counted only once. 20% to 25% of the sample belongs to the ten largest clones.

CDR1 and CDR2 are drawn from the germline V gene: SGDLS, YYNGEE. From the cysteine through the phenylalanine, the CDR3 covers 12 amino acids. The retained sequence is limited to the CDR3, 36 bases, with the frame set at the first base. V sheds 0 bases and J sheds 8 bases, leaving 6 bases between their ends. Collaborating institutions collected whole blood in K2EDTA tubes following their own protocols. For TCRbeta analysis, collaborators shipped samples in one of three forms: frozen whole blood, isolated PBMCs, or DNA extracted from either of those sample types. As to this clone: Its specific antigen is unknown. No base quality values were provided; no much bigger clone lies one nucleotide off.

The sequence came from a woman aged 60-70 years in a cohort sampled during active or convalescent COVID-19. The chain joins TRBV9 to TRBJ2-1; the D gene is perhaps TRBD1, from 6 matching bases. Sequencing was done on a sample of peripheral blood. The CDR3 amino acid sequence is: CASSVEGDEQFF. The sequenced DNA: TGTGCCAGCAGCGTAGAGGGGGATGAGCAGTTCTTC.